Listed here are 19 T cell receptor beta chains from one sample, sequenced in a study of human T cells and chemical hapten exposure. Time point denoted: patch test 1, 2 weeks after DPC sensitization. The treatment here: therapeutic diphenylcyclopropenone sensitization with weekly scalp DPC. TCRdb analysed the RACE reads with MiXCR anew, one entry per CDR3 protein. The sample consists of some 180,000 distinct CDR3 sequences, 20% to 25% of them appearing once. The specimen was whole blood, collected in connection with sensitization to the hapten diphenylcyclopropenone (DPC). These receptors came from a woman in her fifties or sixties with alopecia areata. Some clones in this sample may be carry-over from other donors' samples.

The chain has TRBV7-2 and TRBJ1-4, with D uncertain. This CDR3 region has 13 residues. CDR1 and CDR2 from the germline V gene are SGHTA and FQGNSA. V lost 6 bases, J lost 6 bases, and 11 bases lay in between. The CDR3 sequence: CASRGGGDEKLFF. CDR3 in DNA: TGTGCCAGCAGAGGAGGAGGTGATGAAAAACTGTTTTTT.

The chain uses TRBV2 and TRBJ2-1, with 9 bases identical to TRBD2. Germline-derived CDR1 and CDR2 are SNHLY and FYNNEI. This CDR3 comprises 13 residues. The V segment lost 7 bases and the J segment 12 bases; nucleotides outside the gene matches: 10. CDR3: CASTGLAIGGQFF. The DNA for the CDR3 is TGTGCCAGCACGGGACTAGCCATAGGAGGGCAGTTCTTC.

The table lists this clonotype with a few counts. This rearrangement joins TRBV7-9 to TRBJ1-3, with TRBD1 matching 10 bases. The junction had 9 bases not matched to a gene; V was cut back by 5 bases and J by 5 bases. CDR1 SEHNR and CDR2 FQNEAQ come from the germline V gene (reference sequence). The CDR3 contains 16 residues. The CDR3 loop reads CASSRTGTGERNTIYF. The DNA for the CDR3 is TGTGCCAGCAGCCGAACCGGGACAGGGGAACGAAACACCATATATTTT.

This chain links TRBV5-5 with TRBJ1-1; D possibly corresponds to TRBD1 (5 bases). V lost 2 bases, J lost 1 base, and 12 bases lay in between. Germline V gene sequence: CDR1 SGHKS, CDR2 YYEKEE (reference sequence). This CDR3 contains 15 residues. CDR3 in amino acids: CASSFGSGRNTEAFF. CDR3 nucleotide sequence: TGTGCCAGCAGCTTCGGGTCAGGGAGGAACACTGAAGCTTTCTTT.

The chain has TRBV20-1 and TRBJ2-7, with 7 bases matching TRBD2. Germline V lookup: CDR1 DFQATT, CDR2 SNEGSKA (reference sequence). With 8 bases clipped from V and 3 bases from J, the junction kept 10 bases outside the gene matches. This CDR3 region has 13 residues. CDR3 protein: CSPRGTGGYEQYF. The CDR3 DNA sequence: TGCAGTCCCCGAGGGACGGGAGGCTACGAGCAGTACTTC.

A few counts support this clonotype. The chain links TRBV2 to TRBJ1-1, with 7 bases fitting TRBD1. The ends lost 5 bases at V and 2 bases at J; junction bases unmatched: 5. The CDR3 has 14 amino acids. In germline, CDR1 is SNHLY, CDR2 FYNNEI. In DNA form, the CDR3 reads TGTGCCAGCAGTTATCGGGACAGAAACACTGAAGCTTTCTTT. Amino acid sequence: CASSYRDRNTEAFF.

The genes are TRBV29-1 and TRBJ1-1; D is unclear. This CDR3 contains 13 residues. Germline loops: CDR1 SQVTM, CDR2 ANQGSEA. The V end was cut by 3 bases, the J end by 1 base, with 9 bases between. In DNA, the CDR3 is TGCAGCGTTGACAAGACCGGGAACACTGAAGCTTTCTTT. As protein: CSVDKTGNTEAFF.

This clonotype was observed many times. V is TRBV30 and J is TRBJ1-1, with D uncertain. CDR1 and CDR2 from the germline V gene are GTSNPN and SVGIG (reference sequence). V dropped 0 bases and J dropped 3 bases, with 11 bases sitting between them. The CDR3 is 14 residues long. The CDR3 DNA is TGTGCCTGGAGTGTACTGAGGGTGGACACTGAAGCTTTCTTT. Translated, it gives CAWSVLRVDTEAFF.

In its sample, this clonotype was seen a few times. This chain uses TRBV5-6 with TRBJ2-3, with D possibly TRBD2 on 6 matching bases. Trimming took off 1 base at V and 9 bases at J, with 12 bases between the two ends. CDR1 is SGHDT and CDR2 is YYEEEE in the germline V gene. This CDR3 spans 13 amino acids. The CDR3 DNA reads TGTGCCAGCAGCTTGATATCGGCGGGGACGCAGTATTTT. Its protein product is CASSLISAGTQYF.

This clonotype turned up a few times. V and J are TRBV7-6 and TRBJ2-1; tentative D call: TRBD2 (6 bases). Germline assignment: CDR1 SGHVS and CDR2 FNYEAQ. The CDR3 is 17 amino acids. The V and J ends lost 5 bases and 5 bases respectively, with 22 bases between them. The CDR3 DNA follows: TGTGCCAGCAGCCGTCCTCGGGACTTTCGTCAACACAATGAGCAGTTCTTC. It yields the protein CASSRPRDFRQHNEQFF.

The chain has TRBV29-1 and TRBJ2-3; D remains ambiguous. The V end was cut by 7 bases, the J end by 4 bases, with 9 bases between. This CDR3 region has 11 residues. Germline lookup yields CDR1 SQVTM and CDR2 ANQGSEA. The CDR3 DNA follows: TGCAGCGCGGAGACGGCAGATACGCAGTATTTT. The encoded protein is CSAETADTQYF.

This chain connects TRBV7-9 to TRBJ1-5; 9 bases map to TRBD1. Germline V gene lookup returns CDR1 SEHNR and CDR2 FQNEAQ (reference sequence). With V trimmed by 5 bases and J by 7 bases, 12 bases remained unmatched. This CDR3 spans 16 amino acids. The CDR3 is CASSRVGTGSIQPQHF. The CDR3 region has the DNA TGTGCCAGCAGCCGTGTAGGGACAGGGAGTATCCAGCCCCAGCATTTT. The full variable domain, in which reference TRBV7-9 and TRBJ1-5 provide the parts outside the CDR3, is DTGVSQNPRHKITKRGQNVTFRCDPISEHNRLYWYRQTLGQGPEFLTYFQNEAQLEKSRLLSDRFSAERPKGSFSTLEIQRTEQGDSAMYLCASSRVGTGSIQPQHFGDGTRLSIL.

This clonotype was counted between two and nine times. The chain recombines TRBV29-1 with TRBJ2-1, with D possibly TRBD1 on 6 matching bases. The V end was cut by 3 bases, the J end by 7 bases, with 10 bases between. Looked up from germline, CDR1 is SQVTM and CDR2 is ANQGSEA. The CDR3 runs to 12 residues. The DNA for the CDR3 is TGCAGCGTTGATGCAGGGACAAATGAGCAGTTCTTC. It codes for CSVDAGTNEQFF.

The rearrangement joins TRBV7-2 to TRBJ2-1, with D possibly being TRBD1 or TRBD2 (6 bases each). CDR1 SGHTA and CDR2 FQGNSA come from the germline V gene. This CDR3 is 15 amino acids long. Trimming left V 7 bases short and J 0 bases short, with 13 bases between. Here the CDR3 reads CASTQGGSSYNEQFF. The CDR3 DNA follows: TGTGCCAGCACCCAAGGGGGGAGCTCCTACAATGAGCAGTTCTTC.

This clonotype was found a few times. V gene TRBV5-1 combines with J gene TRBJ2-7; 8 nucleotides align to TRBD2. From germline, CDR1 is SGHRS and CDR2 YFSETQ. The CDR3 covers 15 residues. With V trimmed by 4 bases and J by 3 bases, 9 bases remained unmatched. CDR3 region: CASSPKAGDSYEQYF. CDR3 coding DNA: TGCGCCAGCAGCCCCAAAGCGGGAGATAGCTACGAGCAGTACTTC.

The V gene is TRBV7-2, the J gene TRBJ2-1; no definite D call. The CDR3 length is 16 residues. V was trimmed by 0 bases and J by 0 bases, leaving 9 bases between them. The germline CDR1 and CDR2 sequences are SGHTA and FQGNSA. The CDR3 DNA is TGTGCCAGCAGCTTAGCTTCGACGAGCTCCTACAATGAGCAGTTCTTC. Translation: CASSLASTSSYNEQFF.

There are a few counts of this clonotype. The chain joins TRBV2 to TRBJ2-3, with 12 bases aligning to TRBD2. The junction had 6 bases not matched to a gene; V was cut back by 5 bases and J by 3 bases. Looked up from germline, CDR1 is SNHLY and CDR2 is FYNNEI. This CDR3 region has 16 residues. CDR3 region: CASSRKLAGGTDTQYF. CDR3 coding DNA: TGTGCCAGCAGTCGTAAACTAGCGGGAGGTACAGATACGCAGTATTTT.

The chain uses TRBV5-1 and TRBJ1-1; D ambiguous. The CDR3 runs 13 residues. Germline V lookup: CDR1 SGHRS, CDR2 YFSETQ. V lost 5 bases and J lost 4, with 12 bases in between. CDR3 loop: CASREAPGTEAFF. DNA for the CDR3: TGCGCCAGCAGGGAAGCCCCGGGCACTGAAGCTTTCTTT. Together with reference TRBV5-1 and TRBJ1-1, the CDR3 gives the full variable domain: KAGVTQTPRYLIKTRGQQVTLSCSPISGHRSVSWYQQTPGQGLQFLFEYFSETQRNKGNFPGRFSGRQFSNSRSEMNVSTLELGDSALYLCASREAPGTEAFFGQGTRLTVV.

This clonotype was found a few times. V gene TRBV29-1 combines with J gene TRBJ1-1; the D is unclear. Trimming shortened V by 0 bases and J by 3 bases, and 11 bases separated the two germline ends. CDR1 is SQVTM, CDR2 ANQGSEA, per germline. The CDR3 covers 14 residues. The CDR3 region has the DNA TGCAGCGTTGAAGATCATGTGGGGTACACTGAAGCTTTCTTT. Translating it yields CSVEDHVGYTEAFF.